These 18 T cell receptor beta chains share one sample of origin, sequenced in a study of CD8 T cells in Susac syndrome. Random hexamers were used to reverse transcribe the RNA input (about 0.5 to 1 ug). TCRdb independently ran MiXCR on the immunoSEQ multiplex PCR reads; one entry per CDR3 protein. The sample holds 150,000 to 200,000 distinct CDR3 sequences; about 90% are singletons and the top ten take 0.065% to 0.1%. Sequencing used CD4+ T cells from PBMCs. All receptors come from a human donor in good health.

The gene calls are TRBV29-1 and TRBJ2-3; possible D gene TRBD2, 7 bases. Germline-derived CDR1 and CDR2 are SQVTM and ANQGSEA. The CDR3 length is 17 residues. V lost 2 bases, J lost 0 bases, and 18 bases lay in between. Written as DNA, the CDR3 is TGCAGCGTTGAATCCCTGGGGGGGGCCGTAAGCACAGATACGCAGTATTTT. Amino acid sequence: CSVESLGGAVSTDTQYF.

The J gene is TRBJ2-3, the V gene TRBV5-1; TRBD1 agrees at 9 bases. Germline lookup yields CDR1 SGHRS and CDR2 YFSETQ. The CDR3 is 16 residues long. With 0 bases clipped from V and 8 bases from J, the junction kept 10 bases outside the gene matches. This CDR3 is CASSLVGQGNGGTQYF. In DNA form, the CDR3 reads TGCGCCAGCAGCTTGGTGGGACAGGGTAACGGTGGTACGCAGTATTTT. Looking up the rest from reference TRBV5-1 and TRBJ2-3 gives the full variable domain: KAGVTQTPRYLIKTRGQQVTLSCSPISGHRSVSWYQQTPGQGLQFLFEYFSETQRNKGNFPGRFSGRQFSNSRSEMNVSTLELGDSALYLCASSLVGQGNGGTQYFGPGTRLTVL.

This rearrangement joins TRBV6-6 to TRBJ2-5, with D perhaps given as TRBD1 or TRBD2 (5 bases each). This CDR3 spans 14 amino acids. CDR1 is MNHNY, CDR2 SVGAGI, per germline (reference sequence). Between the trimmed V and J ends, which lost 2 bases and 0 bases, there was a span of 7 bases. CDR3: CASSYGGNQETQYF. As DNA, the CDR3 is TGTGCCAGCAGTTACGGGGGTAACCAAGAGACCCAGTACTTC.

The chain couples TRBV7-9 to TRBJ2-1; 12 bases fit TRBD1. V shed 6 bases, J shed 9 bases, and the junction held 6 bases outside the gene matches. CDR1 and CDR2 from the germline V gene are SEHNR and FQNEAQ (reference sequence). This CDR3 comprises 14 residues. The CDR3 bases are TGTGCCAGCAGTTCGGGACAGGGGGCTGCTGAGCAGTTCTTC. Translating gives CASSSGQGAAEQFF.

The rearrangement links TRBV11-3 to TRBJ2-1, with 7 positions matching TRBD2. V dropped 0 bases and J dropped 7; count of bases not matched to a gene: 12. The CDR3 sequence is 17 residues long. The germline V gene encodes CDR1 SGHNT and CDR2 YENEEA. CDR3 bases: TGTGCCAGCAGCTTAGATGGTGAAGGGGCCGGGAGGAATGAGCAGTTCTTC. This translates into CASSLDGEGAGRNEQFF.

This rearrangement joins TRBV30 to TRBJ1-2, with D perhaps matching TRBD1 (5 bases). Trimming stripped 3 bases from V and 4 bases from J, with 18 bases between. Germline V lookup: CDR1 GTSNPN, CDR2 SVGIG (reference sequence). The CDR3 runs 15 residues. The CDR3 nucleotides are TGTGCCTGGAGCAGGCGGCAGGGACCTACCTATGGCTACACCTTC. Residues: CAWSRRQGPTYGYTF.

The genes are TRBV12-3 or TRBV12-4 and TRBJ1-5, with TRBD1 matching 8 bases. Unmatched junction bases numbered 17, after V lost 5 bases and J lost 8 bases. The CDR3 spans 17 residues. The CDR3 region is CASSPGDRGRGLEPQHF. CDR3 bases: TGTGCCAGCAGTCCCGGCGACAGGGGACGGGGTTTGGAGCCCCAGCATTTT.

The chain combines TRBV28 with TRBJ1-1, with 8 positions matching TRBD1. Germline V gene data show CDR1 as MDHEN and CDR2 as SYDVKM. Trimming cost V 5 bases and J 5 bases; bases outside gene matches: 7. The CDR3 runs 14 residues. Written as DNA, the CDR3 is TGTGCCAGCAGTCCGACAGGGGATTGGACTGAAGCTTTCTTT. This codes for CASSPTGDWTEAFF.

The chain joins TRBV18 to TRBJ2-7, with TRBD2 as a possible D gene (6 bases). Trimming pared 10 bases from V and 3 bases from J, leaving 13 bases between. The V gene's germline CDR1 is KGHSH and CDR2 LQKENI. This CDR3 spans 12 amino acids. CDR3 in DNA: TGTGCCACGGGAGCTTCTGGCTACGAGCAGTACTTC. Its protein is CATGASGYEQYF.

J is TRBJ2-1 and V is TRBV24-1, with 8 bases fitting TRBD2. Trimming cost V 1 base and J 5 bases; bases outside gene matches: 6. Germline V lookup: CDR1 KGHDR, CDR2 SFDVKD. The CDR3 length is 16 residues. In DNA form, the CDR3 reads TGTGCCACCAGTGATTTCACTAGCGGAGGTGACAATGAGCAGTTCTTC. Translation gives CATSDFTSGGDNEQFF.

The rearrangement uses TRBV30 and TRBJ2-2, with a tentative D call TRBD2 (6 bases). The CDR3 extends over 14 amino acids. The germline gives CDR1 GTSNPN, CDR2 SVGIG (reference sequence). V was trimmed by 4 bases and J by 2 bases, leaving 11 bases between them. The DNA for the CDR3 is TGTGCCTGGATTCGGACTATTAACACCGGGGAGCTGTTTTTT. Translating gives CAWIRTINTGELFF. The full variable domain, its missing parts supplied by reference TRBV30 and TRBJ2-2, is SQTIHQWPATLVQPVGSPLSLECTVEGTSNPNLYWYRQAAGRGLQLLFYSVGIGQISSEVPQNLSASRPQDRQFILSSKKLLLSDSGFYLCAWIRTINTGELFFGEGSRLTVL.

This clonotype was recorded only once. The gene calls are TRBV12-3 or TRBV12-4 and TRBJ2-1, with 12 bases fitting TRBD2. With V trimmed by 6 bases and J by 5 bases, 8 bases remained unmatched. This CDR3 spans 16 amino acids. This chain's CDR3 is CASRPASGGAHNEQFF. The CDR3 DNA sequence: TGTGCCAGCAGGCCCGCTAGCGGGGGGGCCCACAATGAGCAGTTCTTC.

The J gene is TRBJ2-7, the V gene TRBV6-2 or TRBV6-3, with 7 bases aligning to TRBD1. This CDR3 contains 15 residues. V was clipped by 5 bases and J by 2 bases; unmatched bases: 9. Germline V gives CDR1 MNHEY, CDR2 SVGEGT. DNA of the CDR3: TGTGCCAGCAGTCCCGAAGACAGGGCCCCCTACGAGCAGTACTTC. It encodes CASSPEDRAPYEQYF.

This sequence joins TRBV6-5 and TRBJ2-5; either TRBD1 or TRBD2 may fit D (5 bases each). The CDR3 runs 15 residues. Per germline, CDR1 MNHEY and CDR2 SVGAGI. With 2 bases removed from V and 5 bases from J, the gap between germline ends came to 15 bases. The CDR3 is CASSYPRGAGETQYF. CDR3 nucleotides: TGTGCCAGCAGTTACCCACGAGGGGCAGGGGAGACCCAGTACTTC.

The V call is TRBV6-6, the J call TRBJ2-1; D unclear. Looked up from germline, CDR1 is MNHNY and CDR2 is SVGAGI (reference sequence). The CDR3 totals 14 residues. V gave up 0 bases and J gave up 10 bases, with 13 bases separating them. CDR3 sequence reads: CASSYSNSPTEQFF. The CDR3 bases are TGTGCCAGCAGTTACTCGAACAGCCCGACCGAGCAGTTCTTC.

The gene calls are TRBV12-3 or TRBV12-4 and TRBJ1-1, with D hard to call. This CDR3 is built from 13 residues. The ends were cut back, 3 bases at V and 8 bases at J, with 13 bases in the middle. CDR3 amino acids: CASSLEQVFEAFF. DNA for the CDR3: TGTGCCAGCAGTTTGGAGCAGGTTTTCGAAGCTTTCTTT.

The CDR3 loop reads CASLRGPEETQYF. The CDR3 DNA follows: TGCGCCAGCTTGCGGGGCCCCGAAGAGACCCAGTACTTC. V usage is TRBV5-1 and J usage is TRBJ2-5; TRBD2 is a possible D gene (6 bases). This CDR3 spans 13 amino acids. The ends were cut back, 7 bases at V and 3 bases at J, with 13 bases in the middle. The germline CDR1 and CDR2 sequences are SGHRS and YFSETQ.

The chain carries TRBV6-1 and TRBJ2-1; D is ambiguous. The CDR3 is 16 amino acids. Trimming cost V 5 bases and J 0 bases, with 14 bases left between them. Germline V CDR1 and CDR2: MNHNS, SASEGT. This CDR3 is CASSPGGVISYNEQFF. The CDR3 coding sequence is TGTGCCAGCAGTCCGGGTGGGGTTATCTCCTACAATGAGCAGTTCTTC.